Only a few counts were recorded for the clone carrying this TCR beta chain. The data derive from a study of T-cell reconstitution after alpha-beta-depleted transplantation in children. The CDR3 contains 15 residues. J lost 6 bases, V lost 4 bases, and 11 bases had no gene match. Germline-derived CDR1 and CDR2 are SGHRS and YFSETQ. Preparing the TCRbeta library involved the use of unique molecular identifiers. Each CDR3 protein gets one entry after TCRdb re-called the PCR reads with MiXCR. The sample lists roughly 300,000 distinct CDR3 sequences; approximately 10% were seen once. The sequenced sample was PBMCs from the stem cell graft donor, obtained from the stem cell graft. V usage is TRBV5-1 and J usage is TRBJ1-1; 8 bases are shared with TRBD1. The receptor was derived from a human donor who donated a stem cell graft to a child with acute lymphoblastic leukemia. As DNA, the CDR3 is TGCGCCAGCAGCCCCAGCGGACAGGGAGACGCTGAAGCTTTCTTT. This sequence encodes CASSPSGQGDAEAFF.